This TCR beta chain comes out of a study of blood T cell repertoires in COVID-19. With 0 bases removed from V and 3 bases from J, the gap between germline ends came to 16 bases. This CDR3 comprises 16 residues. Germline V CDR1 and CDR2: SGHRS, YFSETQ. Using immunoSEQ multiplex PCR, the repertoire was profiled, and TCRdb retains in-frame clones only, with some absent. Counted here are some 300,000 clones, 75% to 90% occurring once; the ten biggest clones make up roughly 6.1%. This receptor was taken from a woman aged 45-65 years with COVID-19, enrolled during active disease. Input material: peripheral blood. The chain uses TRBV5-1 and TRBJ2-7; D perhaps matches TRBD1 (5 bases). CDR3 in amino acids: CASSLEPQGSYYEQYF. The DNA for the CDR3 is TGCGCCAGCAGCTTGGAGCCGCAGGGTTCCTACTACGAGCAGTACTTC.